This paragraph covers one T cell receptor (beta chain) sequence. These data are taken from a study of lymphopenia after photon versus proton radiotherapy. The repertoire was sequenced with immunoSEQ multiplex PCR; TCRdb's copy has only in-frame clones and lacks some. This table has some 14,000 clones, approximately 80% appearing once. V shed 3 bases and J 5 bases; nucleotides not matched to a gene: 4. Germline V CDR1 and CDR2: SGHAT, FQNNGV. The CDR3 is 14 amino acids. The sequence was collected from a man aged 45-65 years with gastric cancer. The chain is built from TRBV11-2 and TRBJ2-5, with 9 nucleotides matching TRBD2. The sequencing here drew on peripheral blood, taken from a patient treated with photon-based radiotherapy. The CDR3 loop reads CASSLGLAWETQYF. CDR3 nucleotide sequence: TGTGCCAGCAGCTTGGGACTAGCTTGGGAGACCCAGTACTTC.